Here is one T cell receptor beta chain with its context. This CDR3 comprises 15 residues. The ends were cut back, 4 bases at V and 1 base at J, with 13 bases in the middle. Germline CDR1 SGHDN, CDR2 FVKESK. This entry belongs to a study of lymphopenia after photon versus proton radiotherapy. Sequencing was performed with immunoSEQ multiplex PCR; in TCRdb, only in-frame clones are kept and a portion is missing. This sample has 25,000 to 35,000 clones, with about 94% found just once. This TCR was recovered from a woman between 45 and 65 years old with cholangiocarcinoma. The sample was peripheral blood, taken from a patient treated with photon-based radiotherapy. J is TRBJ1-2 and V is TRBV14; D is perhaps TRBD1 (5 bases). For the CDR3, the DNA is TGTGCCAGCAGCCCCCGGTTACAGGTTAACTATGGCTACACCTTC. Translated: CASSPRLQVNYGYTF.